The clone carrying this TCR beta chain was detected many times. Antigen unknown. CDR3 length: 12 amino acids. J was trimmed by 4 bases and V by 6 bases; bases with no gene match: 1. The germline CDR1 and CDR2 sequences are SQVTM and ANQGSEA. This record comes from a study of T cell repertoires in cytomegalovirus infection. Overall study: An indication of both CMV infection and matching HLA type came from public TCR beta signatures.

TCRdb ran MiXCR on the reads and lists one entry per CDR3 protein. This repertoire shows about 300,000 distinct CDR3 sequences, roughly 9.3% found once; its top ten account for around 2.6%. Study-wide points: Pooled public TCR beta family frequency picked out CMV carriers with the relevant HLA. HLA-C-restricted CMV clonotypes gave the most frequent clonotype in two of eight donors.

The TCR originated in a human donor in good health (CMV status not recorded). Some clones in this sample may be carry-over from other donors' samples. The sample taken for sequencing was PBMCs. The chain uses TRBV29-1 and TRBJ1-2, with 11 bases that match TRBD1. The CDR3 is CSVGQGVYGYTF. In nucleotides, the CDR3 is TGCAGCGTGGGACAGGGGGTCTATGGCTACACCTTC.